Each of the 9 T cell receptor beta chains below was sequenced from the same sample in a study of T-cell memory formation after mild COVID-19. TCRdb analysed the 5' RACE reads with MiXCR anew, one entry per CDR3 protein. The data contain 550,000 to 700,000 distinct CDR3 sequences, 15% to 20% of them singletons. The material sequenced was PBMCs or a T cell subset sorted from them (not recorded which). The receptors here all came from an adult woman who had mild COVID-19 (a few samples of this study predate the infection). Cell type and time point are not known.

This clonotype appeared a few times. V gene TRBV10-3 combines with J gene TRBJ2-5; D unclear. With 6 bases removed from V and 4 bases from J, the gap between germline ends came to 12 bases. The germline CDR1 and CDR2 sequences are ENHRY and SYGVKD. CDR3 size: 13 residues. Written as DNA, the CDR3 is TGTGCCATCAGCCCGTCAGGACCAGAGACCCAGTACTTC. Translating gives CAISPSGPETQYF.

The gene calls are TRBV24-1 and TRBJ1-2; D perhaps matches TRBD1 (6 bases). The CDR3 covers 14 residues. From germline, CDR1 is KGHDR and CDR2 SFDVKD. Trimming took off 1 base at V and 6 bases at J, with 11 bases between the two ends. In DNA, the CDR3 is TGTGCCACCAGTGATTTCAACAGGGCGGATGGCTACACCTTC. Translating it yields CATSDFNRADGYTF.

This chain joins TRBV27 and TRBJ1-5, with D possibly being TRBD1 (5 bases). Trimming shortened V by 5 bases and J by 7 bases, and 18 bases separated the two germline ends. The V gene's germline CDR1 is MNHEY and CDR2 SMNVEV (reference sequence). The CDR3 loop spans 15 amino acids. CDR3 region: CASSGGTDLGQPQHF. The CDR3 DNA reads TGTGCCAGCAGTGGGGGGACCGACCTAGGACAGCCCCAGCATTTT.

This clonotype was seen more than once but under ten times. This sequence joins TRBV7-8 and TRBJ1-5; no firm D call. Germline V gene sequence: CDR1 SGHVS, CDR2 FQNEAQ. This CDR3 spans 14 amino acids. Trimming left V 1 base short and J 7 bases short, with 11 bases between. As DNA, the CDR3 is TGTGCCAGCAGCTTAGAAGTTCAGGTCCAGCCCCAGCATTTT. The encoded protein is CASSLEVQVQPQHF.

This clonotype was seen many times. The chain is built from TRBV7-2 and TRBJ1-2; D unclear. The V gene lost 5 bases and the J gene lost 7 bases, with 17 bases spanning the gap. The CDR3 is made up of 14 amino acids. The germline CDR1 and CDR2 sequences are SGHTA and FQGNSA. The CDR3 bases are TGTGCCAGCAGCACGCACCGGGATCTCGGTGGCTACACCTTC. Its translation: CASSTHRDLGGYTF.

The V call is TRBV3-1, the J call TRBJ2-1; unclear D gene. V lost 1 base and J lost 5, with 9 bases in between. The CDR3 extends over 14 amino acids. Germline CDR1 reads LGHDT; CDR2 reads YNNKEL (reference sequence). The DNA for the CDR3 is TGTGCCAGCAGCCAAGTAAAATACGACAATGAGCAGTTCTTC. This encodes CASSQVKYDNEQFF.

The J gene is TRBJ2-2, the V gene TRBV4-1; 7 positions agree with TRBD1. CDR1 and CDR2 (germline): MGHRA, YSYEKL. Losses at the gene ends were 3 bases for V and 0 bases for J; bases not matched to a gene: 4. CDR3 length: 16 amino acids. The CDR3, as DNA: TGCGCCAGCAGCCAGAGGACAGGACCGAACACCGGGGAGCTGTTTTTT. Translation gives CASSQRTGPNTGELFF.

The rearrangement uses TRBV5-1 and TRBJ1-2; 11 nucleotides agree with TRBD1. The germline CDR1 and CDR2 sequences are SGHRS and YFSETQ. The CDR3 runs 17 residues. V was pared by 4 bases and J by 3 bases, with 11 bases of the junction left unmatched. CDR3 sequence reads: CASSLLMDRGLDYGYTF. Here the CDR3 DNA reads TGCGCCAGCAGCCTTTTAATGGACAGGGGGCTGGACTATGGCTACACCTTC.

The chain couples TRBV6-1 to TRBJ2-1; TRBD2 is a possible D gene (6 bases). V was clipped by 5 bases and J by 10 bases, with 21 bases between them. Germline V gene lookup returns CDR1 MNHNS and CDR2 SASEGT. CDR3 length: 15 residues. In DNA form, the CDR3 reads TGTGCCAGCAGTAACCCGTCGAGCACCCGGGGGGAGCAGTTCTTC. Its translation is CASSNPSSTRGEQFF.